Each of the 26 T cell receptor beta chains below was sequenced from the same sample in a study of long-term antiretroviral therapy in people with HIV. The immunoSEQ assay was v3.0, run at survey level. Some clones are missing from TCRdb's copy, which holds only in-frame ones; the method was immunoSEQ multiplex PCR. The table lists under 30,000 clones, 90% to 95% of them singletons. Material: unsorted PBMCs, obtained more than 4.7 years after starting antiretroviral therapy. These receptors all come from a woman aged 45 to 65 with HIV.

The CDR3 DNA follows: TGTGCCAGCAGCCAAGGCATCCCGGGACGGAACACTGAAGCTTTCTTT. Protein sequence: CASSQGIPGRNTEAFF. The chain employs TRBV4-2 and TRBJ1-1; a weak D match, TRBD1 (5 bases). The CDR3 runs to 16 residues. Germline V gene sequence: CDR1 LGHNA, CDR2 YNFKEQ. Trimming pared 1 base from V and 1 base from J, leaving 13 bases between.

J is TRBJ2-7 and V is TRBV10-2, with D uncertain. The CDR3 covers 12 residues. Germline V lookup: CDR1 WSHSY, CDR2 SAAADI. Trimming removed 2 bases at V and 4 bases at J, with 6 bases between. This CDR3 is CASSETSYEQYF. CDR3 nucleotides: TGCGCCAGCAGTGAGACCTCATACGAGCAGTACTTC.

J is TRBJ2-7 and V is TRBV5-4; D remains unclear. The V and J ends lost 4 bases and 2 bases respectively, with 13 bases between them. The V gene's germline CDR1 is SGHNT and CDR2 YYREEE (reference sequence). The length of the CDR3 is 14 residues. CDR3 DNA: TGTGCCAGCAGCCAGGCTGGGCCCCCCTACGAGCAGTACTTC. This gives the protein CASSQAGPPYEQYF.

V and J are TRBV27 and TRBJ2-3; TRBD1 matches at 9 bases. J gave up 7 bases and V 3 bases, and 11 bases lay outside the gene matches. This CDR3 spans 16 amino acids. Germline V lookup: CDR1 MNHEY, CDR2 SMNVEV (reference sequence). The CDR3: CASSFSPGQGGHTQYF. The CDR3 DNA is TGTGCCAGCAGTTTCTCCCCGGGACAGGGTGGGCATACGCAGTATTTT.

Details on this clone: One end of the junction does not line up with germline, which may come from a read error. The same CDR3 is also encoded by other DNA sequences in this sample. This rearrangement joins TRBV9 to TRBJ2-7; 11 bases agree with TRBD1. Germline lookup yields CDR1 SGDLS and CDR2 YYNGEE. The CDR3 has 16 residues. CDR3 sequence: CASSAPGGQGAREQYF. As DNA, the CDR3 is TGCGCCAGCAGCGCCCCCGGAGGACAGGGGGCAAGGGAGCAGTACTTC.

The chain employs TRBV5-5 and TRBJ2-1; D gene ambiguous. Trimming took off 2 bases at V and 5 bases at J, with 2 bases between the two ends. CDR1 is SGHKS and CDR2 is YYEKEE in the germline V gene (reference sequence). This CDR3 is built from 11 residues. The CDR3 protein is CASSFHNEQFF. DNA of the CDR3: TGTGCCAGCAGCTTCCACAATGAGCAGTTCTTC.

The J gene is TRBJ1-1, the V gene TRBV7-8; D gene ambiguous. The V and J ends lost 1 base and 0 bases respectively, with 15 bases between them. Looked up from germline, CDR1 is SGHVS and CDR2 is FQNEAQ. This CDR3 comprises 17 residues. The CDR3 DNA follows: TGTGCCAGCAGCTTAGTTGTCAGGATACTCTTGAACACTGAAGCTTTCTTT. Its protein product is CASSLVVRILLNTEAFF.

A single count supports this clone. V and J are TRBV10-3 and TRBJ1-1, with D possibly matching TRBD1 (5 bases). The length of the CDR3 is 14 residues. The V end was cut by 2 bases, the J end by 2 bases, with 9 bases between. Germline V CDR1 and CDR2: ENHRY, SYGVKD. Here the CDR3 reads CAISERQGNTEAFF. CDR3 nucleotide sequence: TGTGCCATCAGTGAGCGCCAGGGAAACACTGAAGCTTTCTTT.

V usage is TRBV27 and J usage is TRBJ2-3; D tentatively fits TRBD1 or TRBD2 (5 bases each). CDR1 and CDR2 (germline): MNHEY, SMNVEV (reference sequence). CDR3 length: 11 residues. The ends were cut back, 5 bases at V and 5 bases at J, with 5 bases in the middle. CDR3 DNA: TGTGCCAGCAGTGGGGGAGATACGCAGTATTTT. Protein product: CASSGGDTQYF.

The chain employs TRBV6-1 and TRBJ2-3; possible D gene TRBD2, 6 bases. V shed 8 bases and J shed 3 bases, with 12 bases lying between them. The CDR3 covers 13 residues. Per the germline V gene, CDR1 is MNHNS and CDR2 is SASEGT. In DNA form, the CDR3 reads TGTGCCAGCCAGGAGGGGTTGACAGATACGCAGTATTTT. Amino acids: CASQEGLTDTQYF.

The chain couples TRBV27 to TRBJ1-2, with TRBD1 matching over 8 bases. This CDR3 region has 17 residues. V lost 3 bases and J lost 1; bases outside the gene matches: 10. Germline CDR1 MNHEY, CDR2 SMNVEV (reference sequence). In nucleotides, the CDR3 is TGTGCCAGCAGTTTTATAGGCAGGGGGCTTGGTAACTATGGCTACACCTTC. Its translation is CASSFIGRGLGNYGYTF.

In DNA form, the CDR3 reads TGTGCCAGCAGAGCCGGAAGCACAGGGTGGAACTATGGCTACACCTTC. This sequence encodes CASRAGSTGWNYGYTF. The genes are TRBV27 and TRBJ1-2, with a weak D call TRBD1 (6 bases). The CDR3 is 16 amino acids. The germline gives CDR1 MNHEY, CDR2 SMNVEV (reference sequence). Trimming shortened V by 6 bases and J by 2 bases, and 19 bases separated the two germline ends.

The chain couples TRBV27 to TRBJ2-2; 11 bases match TRBD1. Germline CDR1 reads MNHEY; CDR2 reads SMNVEV (reference sequence). The junction had 8 bases not matched to a gene; V was cut back by 1 base and J by 4 bases. The CDR3 is made up of 18 amino acids. CDR3 in amino acids: CASSLFPAGTGGTGELFF. The DNA for the CDR3 is TGTGCCAGCAGTTTATTCCCCGCCGGGACAGGGGGCACCGGGGAGCTGTTTTTT.

The chain combines TRBV25-1 with TRBJ1-2; no clear D. The CDR3 is 16 amino acids. Germline lookup yields CDR1 MGHDK and CDR2 SYGVNS. V lost 1 base and J lost 4, with 16 bases in between. CDR3 loop: CASSESEVLTSYGYTF. The CDR3 coding sequence is TGTGCCAGCAGTGAATCGGAAGTCTTAACTAGCTATGGCTACACCTTC.

V is TRBV4-1 and J is TRBJ2-6; D is uncertain. V was pared by 2 bases and J by 0 bases, with 20 bases between. This CDR3 comprises 20 residues. Germline CDR1 is MGHRA and CDR2 is YSYEKL. DNA of the CDR3: TGCGCCAGCAGCCAACGGTGGAGTGGGCCCACCAACTCTGGGGCCAACGTCCTGACTTTC. This sequence encodes CASSQRWSGPTNSGANVLTF.

This chain joins TRBV7-9 and TRBJ1-2; D is unresolved. Germline CDR1 SEHNR, CDR2 FQNEAQ (reference sequence). The CDR3 contains 15 residues. The germline V and J ends were trimmed by 1 base and 2 bases, with 11 bases remaining between them. CDR3 coding DNA: TGTGCCAGCAGCTTAGGGCCAGTAAGCAACTATGGCTACACCTTC. Residues: CASSLGPVSNYGYTF.

The chain couples TRBV27 to TRBJ2-7; 11 bases are a match to TRBD2. Germline-derived CDR1 and CDR2 are MNHEY and SMNVEV (reference sequence). V dropped 2 bases and J dropped 3; count of bases not matched to a gene: 0. CDR3 length equals 14 residues. CDR3 in DNA: TGTGCCAGCAGTTTACTAGCGGGAGGCTACGAGCAGTACTTC. This encodes CASSLLAGGYEQYF.

Here the CDR3 reads CASSQASPNRGYTF. The CDR3 nucleotides read TGCGCCAGCAGCCAAGCTTCCCCCAATCGTGGCTACACCTTC. The chain uses TRBV4-1 and TRBJ1-2, with D uncertain. This CDR3 has 14 residues. V lost 1 base, J lost 7 bases, and 13 bases lay in between. Germline V gives CDR1 MGHRA, CDR2 YSYEKL.

A remark on this clone: Germline is not matched at one junction end, which may reflect a read error. The rearrangement uses TRBV15 and TRBJ1-5, with TRBD1 as a possible D gene (5 bases). This CDR3 has 13 residues. Germline CDR1 is LNHNV and CDR2 is YYDKDF (reference sequence). Written as DNA, the CDR3 is TGTGCCACCAGCGGAGACAGTAATCAGCCCCAGCATTTT. Its translation is CATSGDSNQPQHF.

The chain links TRBV11-1 to TRBJ2-1; 7 positions agree with TRBD1. The V segment lost 5 bases and the J segment 3 bases; nucleotides outside the gene matches: 7. This CDR3 comprises 15 residues. CDR1 and CDR2 from the germline V gene are SGHAT and FQDESV (reference sequence). CDR3 coding DNA: TGTGCCAGCAGCCCAAGGGGGCTGAACTACAATGAGCAGTTCTTC. Translation gives CASSPRGLNYNEQFF.

The rearrangement uses TRBV15 and TRBJ1-1; no clear D. Germline lookup yields CDR1 LNHNV and CDR2 YYDKDF (reference sequence). V was cut by 0 bases and J by 5 bases, with 7 bases left in between. The CDR3 consists of 13 residues. CDR3 nucleotide sequence: TGTGCCACCAGCAGAGATGGATGGACTGAAGCTTTCTTT. This encodes CATSRDGWTEAFF.

J is TRBJ2-7 and V is TRBV5-1; D is undetermined. Trimming took 3 bases from V and 1 from J, leaving 17 bases between them. The CDR3 runs 16 residues. In germline, CDR1 is SGHRS, CDR2 YFSETQ. CDR3 in DNA: TGCGCCAGCAGCTCCCGACCGACTGTGGGGTCCTACGAGCAGTACTTC. Translated: CASSSRPTVGSYEQYF.

V usage is TRBV5-6 and J usage is TRBJ2-4; D not resolved. CDR1 is SGHDT, CDR2 YYEEEE, per germline. With 1 base removed from V and 4 bases from J, the gap between germline ends came to 6 bases. There are 13 residues in the CDR3. CDR3 amino acids: CASSLWQKNIQYF. In DNA form, the CDR3 reads TGTGCCAGCAGCTTGTGGCAAAAAAACATTCAGTACTTC.

The chain has TRBV4-3 and TRBJ2-4; maybe TRBD1 (7 bases). Looked up from germline, CDR1 is LGHNA and CDR2 is YSLEER. The V gene lost 4 bases and the J gene lost 8 bases, with 15 bases spanning the gap. The CDR3 has 14 amino acids. Here the CDR3 reads CASSRIDREDIQYF. The CDR3 DNA is TGCGCCAGCAGCCGGATTGACAGGGAGGACATTCAGTACTTC.

This chain uses TRBV10-3 with TRBJ2-3; maybe TRBD2 (5 bases). V was cut by 8 bases and J by 0 bases, with 9 bases left in between. The germline gives CDR1 ENHRY, CDR2 SYGVKD. The CDR3 has 13 amino acids. CDR3 DNA sequence: TGTGCCATCGCGTCGGGGAGCACAGATACGCAGTATTTT. Its protein is CAIASGSTDTQYF.

J is TRBJ1-3 and V is TRBV4-2; perhaps TRBD1 as D (5 bases). Looked up from germline, CDR1 is LGHNA and CDR2 is YNFKEQ. V lost 0 bases, J lost 2 bases, and 8 bases lay in between. The CDR3 spans 15 residues. The CDR3 reads CASSQDGTAGNTIYF. The CDR3 bases are TGTGCCAGCAGCCAAGATGGGACGGCTGGAAACACCATATATTTT.